This entry features one TCR beta chain sequence. What it recognizes is unknown. The sample belongs to a study of OX40 agonist ivuxolimab in advanced cancers. Study details: The dose-escalation cohort was over 65% male, with a mean age of 60 years, ranging roughly 20 to 90.

Sequenced by immunoSEQ multiplex PCR; TCRdb stores in-frame clones only, minus some. The table shows approximately 82,000 clones, with 80% to 90% occurring only once. From germline, CDR1 is SEHNR and CDR2 FQNEAQ (reference sequence). Trimming stripped 5 bases from V and 5 bases from J, with 13 bases between. CDR3 length equals 14 residues. Study findings and constraints: Which antigen the expanded peripheral T cells recognized is unknown.

This clonotype originated in an adult with an advanced solid tumor such as melanoma, head and neck, liver or kidney cancer. V is TRBV7-9 and J is TRBJ1-5, with unresolved D. The sample consisted of CD4+ or CD8+ T cells sorted from blood, taken in a trial of the OX40 agonist ivuxolimab. The CDR3 reads CASSRETLDQPQHF. The CDR3 bases are TGTGCCAGCAGCCGGGAGACGTTGGATCAGCCCCAGCATTTT.